A single TCR beta chain is shown here with its context. These data are taken from a study of blood T cell repertoires in COVID-19. Study-wide context: Sites across the United States, Italy and Spain contributed samples from acute and convalescent COVID-19. Sources were T cells, B-cell-depleted T cells, or PBMCs; the material itself was cDNA or gDNA.

This CDR3 contains 13 residues. CDR1 is LNHDA and CDR2 is SQIVND in the germline V gene (reference sequence). Trimming took off 4 bases at V and 3 bases at J, with 10 bases between the two ends. Original processing methods: Reference gene primer amplification gave estimated nucleated cell counts. Clones were sequenced by immunoSEQ multiplex PCR, and TCRdb holds only the in-frame ones, with some missing. V, J and clone size reflect that table, while D and trimming were determined from the DNA. This sample has 150,000 or so clones; approximately 80% occur once, and the top ten carry approximately 5%. The sequencing sample was made of peripheral blood. The genes are TRBV19 and TRBJ2-7; TRBD1 is a possible D gene (5 bases). The receptor's source is an elderly woman with active or convalescent COVID-19. The CDR3 reads CASSSQGNYEQYF. CDR3 nucleotides: TGTGCCAGTAGTAGTCAGGGAAACTACGAGCAGTACTTC.